The rows below give T cell receptor beta chains drawn from one sample of a study of blood T cells in healthy people across ages. TCRdb processed the 5' RACE reads anew with MiXCR; each CDR3 protein has one entry. The sample contains 1.2 million to 1.5 million distinct CDR3 sequences, around 55% of which appear only once. Sequenced sample: blood. These receptors were collected from a man between 18 and 29 years old in good health. Each CDR3 is given with its conserved first and last residue. A D gene is named only where the DNA matches it firmly. Some rows mark clone size as missing; the rest say once, few, many or name a class of expanded clone.

V	D	size	J	CDR3	DNA
TRBV25-1	TRBD1	few	TRBJ2-7	CASSEFATGDSGQYF	TGTGCCAGCAGTGAATTCGCGACAGGGGATTCTGGGCAGTACTTC
TRBV7-9	-	many	TRBJ2-7	CASSLVGVYEQYF	TGTGCCAGCAGCTTAGTGGGGGTCTACGAGCAGTACTTC
TRBV10-3	-	-	TRBJ2-6	CAISEGASASGANVLTF	TGTGCCATCAGTGAGGGGGCGTCAGCCTCTGGGGCCAACGTCCTGACTTTC
TRBV4-2	-	-	TRBJ1-2	CASSQVGQKNYGYTF	TGTGCCAGCAGCCAAGTGGGACAAAAAAACTATGGCTACACCTTC
TRBV3-1	-	-	TRBJ2-7	CASSQGTPSYEQYF	TGTGCCAGCAGCCAAGGGACACCCTCCTACGAGCAGTACTTC
TRBV5-5	-	-	TRBJ2-1	CASSLDSLDEQFF	TGTGCCAGCAGCCTGGACTCCCTGGATGAGCAGTTCTTC
TRBV20-1	TRBD1	once	TRBJ2-7	CSARILLGQAVYEQYF	TGCAGTGCTCGAATCCTCCTGGGACAGGCCGTCTACGAGCAGTACTTC
TRBV11-2	TRBD2	-	TRBJ2-7	CASSAGGLEQYF	TGTGCCAGCAGCGCGGGGGGACTAGAGCAGTACTTC
TRBV7-9	-	few	TRBJ2-7	CASSYSEGVGAYEQYF	TGTGCTAGCAGCTACTCGGAGGGGGTGGGAGCCTACGAGCAGTACTTC
TRBV29-1	-	-	TRBJ1-3	CSVQAGAGNTIYF	TGCAGCGTGCAAGCAGGGGCTGGAAACACCATATATTTT
TRBV7-8	-	-	TRBJ1-2	CASNLGRDLHGYTF	TGTGCCAGCAACCTTGGCAGGGATCTTCATGGCTACACCTTC
TRBV25-1	TRBD1	once	TRBJ2-2	CASGRDRVPGELFF	TGTGCCAGTGGCCGGGACAGGGTTCCCGGGGAGCTGTTTTTT
TRBV20-1	-	-	TRBJ2-5	CSAGIPGDQETQYF	TGCAGTGCAGGGATACCGGGAGACCAAGAGACCCAGTACTTC
TRBV30	TRBD1	few	TRBJ1-1	CAWRETGTGNTEAFF	TGTGCCTGGAGGGAAACCGGGACAGGGAACACTGAAGCTTTCTTT
TRBV5-1	TRBD2	-	TRBJ2-1	CASSSGLAGGQNEQFF	TGCGCCAGCAGCTCGGGACTAGCGGGGGGTCAAAATGAGCAGTTCTTC
TRBV20-1	TRBD2	-	TRBJ2-7	CSARDLAGGSYEQYF	TGCAGTGCTAGAGATTTAGCGGGGGGTTCCTACGAGCAGTACTTC
TRBV10-2	TRBD1	once	TRBJ1-1	CAGRQGVNTEAFF	TGCGCCGGACGACAGGGGGTGAACACTGAAGCTTTCTTT
TRBV3-1	TRBD1	-	TRBJ1-1	CASSLRDSEAFF	TGTGCCAGCAGCCTCCGGGACAGTGAAGCTTTCTTT
TRBV25-1	TRBD1	-	TRBJ2-2	CASRKPGQGLEGELFF	TGTGCCAGCAGAAAGCCGGGACAGGGGTTAGAAGGGGAGCTGTTTTTT
TRBV29-1	-	few	TRBJ2-7	CSAEKGYEQYF	TGCAGCGCTGAGAAGGGGTATGAGCAGTACTTC
TRBV7-2	-	-	TRBJ1-1	CASSPPSGRRNTEAFF	TGTGCCAGCAGTCCGCCTTCGGGCAGGAGGAACACTGAAGCTTTCTTT